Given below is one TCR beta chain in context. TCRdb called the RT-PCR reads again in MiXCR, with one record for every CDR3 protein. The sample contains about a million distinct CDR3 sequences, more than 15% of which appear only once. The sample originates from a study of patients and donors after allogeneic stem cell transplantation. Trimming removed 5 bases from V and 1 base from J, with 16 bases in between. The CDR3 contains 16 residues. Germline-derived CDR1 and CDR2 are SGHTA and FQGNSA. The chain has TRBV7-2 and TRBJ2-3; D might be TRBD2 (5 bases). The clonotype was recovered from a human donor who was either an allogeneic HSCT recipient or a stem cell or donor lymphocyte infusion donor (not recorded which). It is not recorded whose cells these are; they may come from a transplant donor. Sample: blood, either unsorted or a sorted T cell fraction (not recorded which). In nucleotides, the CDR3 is TGTGCCAGCAGCATAGGACTGAGCTGGGGCACAGATACGCAGTATTTT. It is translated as CASSIGLSWGTDTQYF.